This T cell receptor beta chain was obtained from a study of T cell responses to AZD1222 COVID-19 vaccine. About the research overall: The study pooled second doses at about 4 or about 12 weeks.

TCRdb's copy holds only in-frame clones and misses some; the assay was immunoSEQ multiplex PCR. The table shows about 160,000 clones, with roughly 86% occurring only once. As regards this clone: Its target is not known.

The CDR3 loop spans 16 amino acids. The J segment lost 2 bases and the V segment lost 3 bases, leaving 5 bases of the junction unmatched. The V gene's germline CDR1 is SGDLS and CDR2 YYNGEE. Study results and caveats: The reported proportion of spike-specific TCRs targeting unmutated variant regions was nearly half. Rises in breadth and depth of Spike-specific TCRs came after two AZD1222 doses. Repertoires were collected only later (after the peak T cell response had occurred).

This sequence joins TRBV9 and TRBJ1-6; 7 bases align to TRBD1. The TCR comes from an adult in good health. This sample comprised peripheral blood, obtained on day 0 of AZD1222 vaccination. The CDR3 spells CASSESDRAYNSPLHF. The DNA for the CDR3 is TGTGCCAGCAGCGAGAGCGACAGGGCCTATAATTCACCCCTCCACTTT.